This T cell receptor (beta chain) appears in the sequencing data of a study of blood T cells in healthy people across ages. Primed by a sample-barcoded 5' primer and a J-beta primer mix, a second PCR proceeded for roughly 6 to 12 cycles. TCRdb re-derived calls from the 5' RACE reads in MiXCR, one entry per CDR3 protein. The table records 700,000 or so distinct CDR3 sequences, around two fifths of them present only once. Germline V gives CDR1 LNHDA, CDR2 SQIVND (reference sequence). Between the trimmed V and J ends, which lost 5 bases and 5 bases, there was a span of 15 bases. The CDR3 has 14 residues.

The TCR was taken from an elderly man in good health. This chain links TRBV19 with TRBJ1-2, with D perhaps matching TRBD1 (5 bases). The sample consisted of blood. The CDR3 loop is CASSPRDAQYGYTF. In DNA, the CDR3 is TGTGCCAGTAGTCCCCGGGACGCCCAATATGGCTACACCTTC.